These 26 T cell receptor beta chains were sequenced from one sample in a study of vaccination effects on CD4 cells after COVID-19. The protocol was immunoSEQ multiplex PCR, while the TCRdb copy is restricted to in-frame clones and leaves out a portion. The sample has around 30,000 clones; approximately 76% are singletons. Within the ViraFEST assay, antigen-specific CD4+ T cells underwent expansion with viral peptide pools prior to sequencing. Researchers isolated CD4+ T cells once approximately eleven days of culture had elapsed. BNT162b2 vaccine or mRNA-1273 vaccine was given to participants in two doses. These receptors have no known antigen. Sequenced material: CD4+ T cells from PBMCs cultured with HCoV-229E spike peptides, taken after COVID-19 vaccination. All receptors come from a human donor who received a COVID-19 vaccine.

The chain is built from TRBV19 and TRBJ1-5; a weak D match, TRBD1 (5 bases). The V gene's germline CDR1 is LNHDA and CDR2 SQIVND (reference sequence). The V and J ends lost 3 bases and 4 bases respectively, with 16 bases between them. The CDR3 totals 16 residues. CDR3 sequence reads: CASSIKQARRNQPQHF. CDR3 bases: TGTGCCAGTAGTATCAAACAGGCCCGAAGGAATCAGCCCCAGCATTTT.

The gene calls are TRBV21-1 and TRBJ2-7; TRBD2, as called in the table, went unchecked against the DNA. TRBV21-1 is given as a pseudogene. This CDR3 spans 14 amino acids. Written as DNA, the CDR3 is TGTACCAAGACTTGCGCGGGAGGGCCCTACGAGCAGTACTTC. Amino acids: CTKTCAGGPYEQYF.

J is TRBJ2-7 and V is TRBV10-2; no clear D. CDR3 length: 13 residues. Trimming pared 3 bases from V and 0 bases from J, leaving 6 bases between. The germline CDR1 and CDR2 sequences are WSHSY and SAAADI. The CDR3 bases are TGCGCCAGCAGTGACGCTAACTCCTACGAGCAGTACTTC. It encodes CASSDANSYEQYF.

The chain employs TRBV5-1 and TRBJ2-7; D possibly corresponds to TRBD2 (5 bases). Germline CDR1 is SGHRS and CDR2 is YFSETQ. This CDR3 region has 14 residues. V was pared by 0 bases and J by 2 bases, with 9 bases between. CDR3 coding DNA: TGCGCCAGCAGCTTGGAGGCACTAGCCTACGAGCAGTACTTC. Translation gives CASSLEALAYEQYF.

This clone is a singleton in its sample. The rearrangement uses TRBV6-5 and TRBJ2-1, with 12 bases that match TRBD2. CDR1 MNHEY and CDR2 SVGAGI come from the germline V gene. The CDR3 has 15 amino acids. The V gene end was trimmed by 5 bases and the J gene end by 7 bases; junction bases not matched to a gene: 6. CDR3 coding DNA: TGTGCCAGCAGTCTAGCGGGAGGGCTCGGGAATGAGCAGTTCTTC. This encodes CASSLAGGLGNEQFF.

This rearrangement joins TRBV2 to TRBJ1-6; no definite D call. Germline-derived CDR1 and CDR2 are SNHLY and FYNNEI. Trimming removed 3 bases at V and 5 bases at J, with 11 bases between. This CDR3 comprises 15 residues. The CDR3 here is CASSDWAGDNSPLHF. In DNA, the CDR3 is TGTGCCAGCAGTGACTGGGCCGGAGATAATTCACCCCTCCACTTT. Together with reference TRBV2 and TRBJ1-6, the CDR3 gives the full variable domain: EPEVTQTPSHQVTQMGQEVILRCVPISNHLYFYWYRQILGQKVEFLVSFYNNEISEKSEIFDDQFSVERPDGSNFTLKIRSTKLEDSAMYFCASSDWAGDNSPLHFGNGTRLTVT.

The chain recombines TRBV27 with TRBJ2-6; 9 positions agree with TRBD1. Unmatched junction bases numbered 7, after V lost 5 bases and J lost 2 bases. The CDR3 covers 17 residues. The germline V gene has CDR1 MNHEY and CDR2 SMNVEV (reference sequence). The CDR3 region has the DNA TGTGCCAGCAGTCCGGGACAGGGTCGGGCTGGGGCCAACGTCCTGACTTTC. Amino acid sequence: CASSPGQGRAGANVLTF.

J is TRBJ1-6 and V is TRBV30, with unresolved D. CDR3 length equals 14 residues. Germline assignment: CDR1 GTSNPN and CDR2 SVGIG (reference sequence). Trimming cost V 3 bases and J 8 bases, with 14 bases left between them. The CDR3 DNA reads as TGTGCCTGGAGATCTGGGCGGTTATATTCACCCCTCCACTTT. Its translation is CAWRSGRLYSPLHF.

The chain employs TRBV3-1 (or the pseudogene TRBV3-2) and TRBJ2-7; D is unclear. Per germline, CDR1 LGHDT and CDR2 YNNKEL (reference sequence). The V end lost 1 base, the J end lost 6 bases, and 4 bases lay between the germline ends. This CDR3 comprises 11 residues. The DNA of the CDR3 is TGTGCCAGCAGCCAAGTTGGCGAGCAGTACTTC. This translates into CASSQVGEQYF.

The chain has TRBV7-8 and TRBJ1-6; D gene ambiguous. Trimming took off 5 bases at V and 0 bases at J, with 11 bases between the two ends. This CDR3 has 16 amino acids. CDR1 and CDR2 from the germline V gene are SGHVS and FQNEAQ. In DNA, the CDR3 is TGTGCCAGCAGCCCCCAAGAGAGCTCCTATAATTCACCCCTCCACTTT. Protein product: CASSPQESSYNSPLHF.

This clone showed up just once. The V call is TRBV19, the J call TRBJ2-3; 14 positions match TRBD2. V dropped 5 bases and J dropped 2; count of bases not matched to a gene: 3. Per germline, CDR1 LNHDA and CDR2 SQIVND (reference sequence). The CDR3 sequence is 16 residues long. For the CDR3, the DNA is TGTGCCAGTAGTTCGGGACTAGCGGGGGCCACAGATACGCAGTATTTT. Protein product: CASSSGLAGATDTQYF.

The chain combines TRBV5-1 with TRBJ2-7, with 7 bases aligning to TRBD1. The germline gives CDR1 SGHRS, CDR2 YFSETQ. The V segment lost 4 bases and the J segment 6 bases; nucleotides outside the gene matches: 13. The CDR3 loop spans 15 amino acids. This chain's CDR3 is CASSPTGTASVEQYF. CDR3 in DNA: TGCGCCAGCAGCCCTACCGGGACAGCGTCTGTCGAGCAGTACTTC.

In its sample, this clone was seen once. J is TRBJ2-1 and V is TRBV5-1; 9 nucleotides match TRBD2. The CDR3 length is 15 residues. V was pared by 0 bases and J by 8 bases, with 6 bases of the junction left unmatched. Germline CDR1 and CDR2: SGHRS and YFSETQ. The CDR3 DNA follows: TGCGCCAGCAGCTTGGCCAAAGCGGGAGGTCATGAGCAGTTCTTC. Translation gives CASSLAKAGGHEQFF.

This sequence joins TRBV29-1 and TRBJ1-4, with unresolved D. Germline loops: CDR1 SQVTM, CDR2 ANQGSEA. CDR3 length: 12 amino acids. V lost 7 bases and J lost 3, with 9 bases in between. The CDR3 DNA sequence: TGCAGCGCCGCGAAGGCTAATGAAAAACTGTTTTTT. Protein: CSAAKANEKLFF.

V and J are TRBV5-1 and TRBJ2-3; the match to TRBD2 covers 9 bases. CDR1 SGHRS and CDR2 YFSETQ come from the germline V gene. V lost 4 bases, J lost 1 base, and 10 bases stayed unmatched. This CDR3 spans 17 amino acids. The CDR3 DNA follows: TGCGCCAGCAGCACAACAAGCGGGAGGAGGGGCACAGATACGCAGTATTTT. It translates to CASSTTSGRRGTDTQYF.

The chain has TRBV5-8 and TRBJ2-1; perhaps TRBD2 as D (6 bases). Germline V gives CDR1 SGHTS, CDR2 YDEGEE. This CDR3 comprises 15 residues. With 3 bases removed from V and 0 bases from J, the gap between germline ends came to 10 bases. The CDR3 spells CASSSSGYSYNEQFF. The CDR3 DNA follows: TGTGCCAGCAGCTCGAGCGGGTACTCCTACAATGAGCAGTTCTTC.

This clone was found a few times. The chain recombines TRBV5-1 with TRBJ2-3; the D is unclear. There are 13 residues in the CDR3. Germline V gene lookup returns CDR1 SGHRS and CDR2 YFSETQ. Trimming pared 4 bases from V and 5 bases from J, leaving 11 bases between. The CDR3 sequence: CASSHESGDTQYF. CDR3 coding DNA: TGCGCCAGCAGCCACGAATCAGGAGATACGCAGTATTTT.

This clone was counted only a few times. This sequence joins TRBV4-1 and TRBJ1-3; D might be TRBD1 (5 bases). This CDR3 has 17 amino acids. From germline, CDR1 is MGHRA and CDR2 YSYEKL. Trimming left V 0 bases short and J 3 bases short, with 15 bases between. The CDR3 DNA is TGCGCCAGCAGCCAAGATATGCAGGGCAGCTATGGAAACACCATATATTTT. Encoded protein: CASSQDMQGSYGNTIYF.

The CDR3 DNA sequence: TGTGCCAGCAGCCAAGATCTTCGGGGGGCCTACGAGCAGTACTTC. This sequence encodes CASSQDLRGAYEQYF. The gene calls are TRBV4-2 and TRBJ2-7, with 7 bases aligning to TRBD2. The CDR3 runs 15 residues. The germline V gene encodes CDR1 LGHNA and CDR2 YNFKEQ. Germline trimming cut 0 bases from V and 2 bases from J; bases unmatched to any gene: 4.

The chain links TRBV9 to TRBJ2-5; D is uncertain. V dropped 0 bases and J dropped 0 bases, with 0 bases sitting between them. Germline CDR1 SGDLS, CDR2 YYNGEE. The length of the CDR3 is 12 residues. CDR3: CASSVDQETQYF. DNA for the CDR3: TGTGCCAGCAGCGTAGACCAAGAGACCCAGTACTTC.

This chain joins TRBV6-5 and TRBJ1-1, with TRBD1 as a possible D gene (6 bases). The CDR3 length is 14 residues. Trimming took off 6 bases at V and 4 bases at J, with 15 bases between the two ends. CDR1 is MNHEY, CDR2 SVGAGI, per germline. Written as DNA, the CDR3 is TGTGCCAGCAGGCGAATACAGGGTAGCACTGAAGCTTTCTTT. Amino acids: CASRRIQGSTEAFF.

The chain couples TRBV9 to TRBJ2-1; 8 positions agree with TRBD2. Trimming at V came to 3 bases and at J to 1 base, leaving 6 bases not matched to a gene. This CDR3 has 16 amino acids. The germline V gene encodes CDR1 SGDLS and CDR2 YYNGEE. CDR3 amino acids: CASSATGGQSYNEQFF. CDR3 DNA: TGTGCCAGCAGCGCCACGGGGGGGCAATCCTACAATGAGCAGTTCTTC.

CDR3 sequence: CASSSGPIGTEAFF. As DNA, the CDR3 is TGTGCCAGCAGCTCTGGGCCCATTGGGACTGAAGCTTTCTTT. V usage is TRBV4-2 and J usage is TRBJ1-1; no definite D call. The CDR3 is 14 residues long. Trimming left V 5 bases short and J 5 bases short, with 15 bases between. Germline values: CDR1 LGHNA, CDR2 YNFKEQ.

The J gene is TRBJ2-3, the V gene TRBV14; weak D call: TRBD2 (7 bases). The length of the CDR3 is 14 residues. The V end was cut by 3 bases, the J end by 2 bases, with 9 bases between. Germline V gene lookup returns CDR1 SGHDN and CDR2 FVKESK. CDR3: CASSQRGHTDTQYF. DNA for the CDR3: TGTGCCAGCAGCCAGCGGGGGCACACAGATACGCAGTATTTT.

The chain combines TRBV6-5 with TRBJ2-7, with D maybe TRBD1 (5 bases). The length of the CDR3 is 12 residues. V lost 6 bases to trimming and J lost 3 bases, with 9 bases between them. The germline gives CDR1 MNHEY, CDR2 SVGAGI. DNA of the CDR3: TGTGCCAGCAGAGGGGCTTACTACGAGCAGTACTTC. Encoded protein: CASRGAYYEQYF.

V usage is TRBV7-9 and J usage is TRBJ2-1; no definite D call. The length of the CDR3 is 15 residues. Looked up from germline, CDR1 is SEHNR and CDR2 is FQNEAQ (reference sequence). V was trimmed by 1 base and J by 4 bases, leaving 11 bases between them. DNA of the CDR3: TGTGCCAGCAGCTTAGATTTGGCGGAGTACAATGAGCAGTTCTTC. Translating gives CASSLDLAEYNEQFF.